The next 27 T cell receptor beta chains were all read from a single sample in a study of blood T cells in healthy people across ages. Using a J-beta primer mix together with a sample-barcoded 5' primer, a second PCR was run for roughly 6 to 12 cycles. One entry per CDR3 protein, called by TCRdb with MiXCR from the 5' RACE reads. Of under 1,100,000 distinct CDR3 sequences listed, less than 25% are singletons. This sample was also put to use in a study of T cells of mothers and their children.

The sequenced material came from blood. Every receptor here comes from a girl aged 2 to 9 in good health.

Remarks on this clonotype: The junction differs from germline at one of its ends, possibly a read error. The J gene is TRBJ2-5, the V gene TRBV3-1, with 8 bases fitting TRBD1. CDR1 and CDR2 (germline): LGHDT, YNNKEL (reference sequence). The length of the CDR3 is 13 residues. The chain's CDR3 is CTSSPDRAETQYF. As DNA, the CDR3 is TGTACCAGCAGTCCGGACAGGGCGGAGACCCAGTACTTC.

The chain has TRBV28 and TRBJ2-1; D is uncertain. V lost 6 bases, J lost 8 bases, and 23 bases lay in between. The germline V gene has CDR1 MDHEN and CDR2 SYDVKM. The CDR3 is made up of 16 amino acids. The DNA for the CDR3 is TGTGCCAGCAGCCCGACGATCTGGGAATTCGAGCATGAGCAGTTCTTC. It yields the protein CASSPTIWEFEHEQFF.

V is TRBV25-1 and J is TRBJ2-5; D is possibly TRBD1 (5 bases). V lost 3 bases and J lost 5, with 13 bases in between. The CDR3 has 14 residues. Germline V CDR1 and CDR2: MGHDK, SYGVNS. The chain's CDR3 is CASSDLAGMETQYF. The CDR3 DNA reads TGTGCCAGCAGTGACCTCGCAGGGATGGAGACCCAGTACTTC.

This chain joins TRBV7-8 and TRBJ2-1, with 10 bases aligning to TRBD2. V was pared by 2 bases and J by 3 bases, with 4 bases of the junction left unmatched. The length of the CDR3 is 16 residues. CDR1 SGHVS and CDR2 FQNEAQ come from the germline V gene. The CDR3 coding sequence is TGTGCCAGCAGCTTACTAGCGGGAGTCCTCTACAATGAGCAGTTCTTC. It translates to CASSLLAGVLYNEQFF.

The chain recombines TRBV4-3 with TRBJ2-1, with 13 positions matching TRBD2. This CDR3 is 15 amino acids long. Trimming at V came to 3 bases and at J to 10 bases, leaving 6 bases not matched to a gene. Germline loops: CDR1 LGHNA, CDR2 YSLEER. CDR3 residues: CASSQQLAGGREQFF. The CDR3 DNA follows: TGCGCCAGCAGCCAGCAACTAGCGGGGGGGCGAGAGCAGTTCTTC.

The chain joins TRBV4-2 to TRBJ2-3; D gene uncertain. Germline-derived CDR1 and CDR2 are LGHNA and YNFKEQ. V was trimmed by 0 bases and J by 0 bases, leaving 7 bases between them. The CDR3 length is 15 residues. For the CDR3, the DNA is TGTGCCAGCAGCCAAGAGTTTTCCAGCACAGATACGCAGTATTTT. This gives the protein CASSQEFSSTDTQYF.

This clonotype was counted only a few times. The chain uses TRBV27 and TRBJ2-7; tentative D call: TRBD1 (9 bases). The CDR3 sequence is 15 residues long. V was clipped by 5 bases and J by 4 bases, with 18 bases between them. CDR1 and CDR2 from the germline V gene are MNHEY and SMNVEV (reference sequence). CDR3 amino acids: CASSIAGTGYYEQYF. In DNA form, the CDR3 reads TGTGCCAGCAGTATAGCGGGGACAGGGTATTACGAGCAGTACTTC.

The chain has TRBV20-1 and TRBJ2-7, with D hard to call. This CDR3 region has 14 residues. The V gene lost 7 bases and the J gene lost 0 bases, with 16 bases spanning the gap. Germline V gene data show CDR1 as DFQATT and CDR2 as SNEGSKA (reference sequence). The CDR3 reads CSVKSLADSYEQYF. The CDR3 nucleotides are TGCAGTGTAAAGTCATTGGCGGACTCCTACGAGCAGTACTTC.

The V and J genes are TRBV3-1 and TRBJ2-2, with 8 bases that match TRBD2. Trimming cost V 1 base and J 3 bases; bases outside gene matches: 4. The germline V gene has CDR1 LGHDT and CDR2 YNNKEL (reference sequence). The CDR3 is 16 residues long. Here the CDR3 DNA reads TGTGCCAGCAGCCAAGCTGTAGCGGGATACACCGGGGAGCTGTTTTTT. It yields the protein CASSQAVAGYTGELFF.

This clonotype occurred a few times. CDR3 nucleotides: TGCAGCGTTTTATCGGGGGGCCGAGATGGCCCTCGCTACGAGCAGTACTTC. It is translated as CSVLSGGRDGPRYEQYF. The J gene is TRBJ2-5, the V gene TRBV29-1; D perhaps matches TRBD2 (7 bases). The J call may be wrong; the DNA end is better matched by TRBJ2-7. Germline CDR1 and CDR2: SQVTM and ANQGSEA. The CDR3 is 17 amino acids.

The V gene is TRBV7-9, the J gene TRBJ1-5; D unclear. The germline V gene encodes CDR1 SEHNR and CDR2 FQNEAQ (reference sequence). The V end lost 3 bases, the J end lost 6 bases, and 12 bases lay between the germline ends. The CDR3 is 14 residues long. CDR3 residues: CASSFGISSQPQHF. CDR3 nucleotides: TGTGCCAGCAGCTTTGGGATATCCTCTCAGCCCCAGCATTTT.

Only a few counts were recorded for this clonotype. This sequence joins TRBV29-1 and TRBJ2-5; 7 bases are shared with TRBD2. V gave up 5 bases and J gave up 5 bases; unmatched junction bases: 2. The germline V gene has CDR1 SQVTM and CDR2 ANQGSEA. The CDR3 extends over 11 amino acids. As DNA, the CDR3 is TGCAGCGTTTGGGGGGGGGAGACCCAGTACTTC. Translated: CSVWGGETQYF.

In the case of this clonotype: This likely comes from a read error, as the CDR3 has no conserved phenylalanine or tryptophan at its end. The gene calls are TRBV4-1 and TRBJ2-1, with D unclear. Trimming cost V 4 bases and J 0 bases, with 31 bases left between them. The CDR3 sequence is 22 residues long. Germline CDR1 reads MGHRA; CDR2 reads YSYEKL. CDR3 loop: CASSRSFGPSFPGVSSYNEQFS. In DNA, the CDR3 is TGCGCCAGCAGCCGTTCGTTTGGGCCATCGTTCCCGGGCGTGAGCTCCTACAATGAGCAGTTCTCC.

This chain connects TRBV7-9 to TRBJ2-5; a possible D gene is TRBD2 (6 bases). The CDR3 consists of 16 residues. Trimming took off 10 bases at V and 1 base at J, with 22 bases between the two ends. Germline loops: CDR1 SEHNR, CDR2 FQNEAQ (reference sequence). The CDR3 loop reads CATTKFDAGFQETQYF. CDR3 bases: TGTGCCACCACTAAGTTTGACGCGGGGTTCCAAGAGACCCAGTACTTC.

The V call is TRBV6-5, the J call TRBJ2-2, with a possible D match to TRBD2 (5 bases). The germline V gene encodes CDR1 MNHEY and CDR2 SVGAGI. The CDR3 has 14 residues. Trimming shortened V by 6 bases and J by 1 base, and 9 bases separated the two germline ends. As DNA, the CDR3 is TGTGCCAGCAGATCCGGAGGGAACACCGGGGAGCTGTTTTTT. It encodes CASRSGGNTGELFF.

This clonotype was observed a few times. The chain combines TRBV20-1 with TRBJ2-5; either TRBD1 or TRBD2 may supply D (5 bases each). This CDR3 spans 14 amino acids. Germline CDR1 and CDR2: DFQATT and SNEGSKA (reference sequence). Trimming shortened V by 5 bases and J by 5 bases, and 18 bases separated the two germline ends. CDR3 in amino acids: CSAGWDLSTETQYF. Written as DNA, the CDR3 is TGCAGTGCTGGTTGGGACCTCTCCACCGAGACCCAGTACTTC.

The rearrangement links TRBV6-6 to TRBJ1-1, with 7 bases identical to TRBD1. The germline CDR1 and CDR2 sequences are MNHNY and SVGAGI (reference sequence). The CDR3 sequence is 14 residues long. V lost 4 bases, J lost 5 bases, and 7 bases stayed unmatched. The CDR3 loop reads CASSSEGQATEAFF. In DNA form, the CDR3 reads TGTGCCAGCAGTTCCGAAGGACAGGCTACTGAAGCTTTCTTT.

This CDR3 is CAARDTDTQYF. DNA for the CDR3: TGTGCCGCCCGGGACACAGATACGCAGTATTTT. The J gene is TRBJ2-3, the V gene TRBV10-3; maybe TRBD2 (5 bases). The CDR3 runs 11 residues. V gave up 11 bases and J gave up 2 bases, with 8 bases separating them. In germline, CDR1 is ENHRY, CDR2 SYGVKD.

The chain uses TRBV6-2 or TRBV6-3 and TRBJ1-2; D not resolved. Germline assignment: CDR1 MNHEY and CDR2 SVGEGT. The CDR3 contains 16 residues. V lost 0 bases and J lost 0, with 11 bases in between. CDR3 loop: CASSYSPGRPNYGYTF. DNA of the CDR3: TGTGCCAGCAGTTACTCGCCGGGCAGACCTAACTATGGCTACACCTTC.

The V and J genes are TRBV27 and TRBJ2-1; D is uncertain. The J call may not be correct, given that the DNA end is closer to TRBJ2-5. This CDR3 spans 14 amino acids. Germline V gene lookup returns CDR1 MNHEY and CDR2 SMNVEV (reference sequence). CDR3 bases: TGTGCCAGCAGTTTATTCTATAGTTACGAGACCCAGTACTTC. Translated: CASSLFYSYETQYF.

The CDR3 loop is CASSLNSFSQETQYF. CDR3 DNA sequence: TGTGCCAGCAGTTTAAATAGTTTCAGCCAAGAGACCCAGTACTTC. The chain combines TRBV27 with TRBJ2-5; D call uncertain. V was pared by 2 bases and J by 1 base, with 11 bases between. CDR3 length: 15 amino acids. Germline loops: CDR1 MNHEY, CDR2 SMNVEV (reference sequence).

The sample holds many counts of this clonotype. The genes are TRBV28 and TRBJ2-5; D unclear. Germline CDR1 and CDR2: MDHEN and SYDVKM. The CDR3 consists of 14 residues. V shed 5 bases and J shed 2 bases, with 12 bases lying between them. The DNA of the CDR3 is TGTGCCAGCAGTAGGTTGGGGTTTCAAGAGACCCAGTACTTC. This sequence encodes CASSRLGFQETQYF.

In its sample, this clonotype was seen many times. This chain links TRBV28 with TRBJ1-4; 7 bases match TRBD1. The germline gives CDR1 MDHEN, CDR2 SYDVKM. Trimming removed 5 bases from V and 0 bases from J; junction bases left unmatched: 12. The CDR3 is 18 amino acids. The CDR3 DNA sequence: TGTGCCAGCAGTCTCGCCGGGACAGTGAACCCAACTAATGAAAAACTGTTTTTT. It codes for CASSLAGTVNPTNEKLFF.

This rearrangement joins TRBV20-1 to TRBJ2-7, with 7 bases that match TRBD2. The germline CDR1 and CDR2 sequences are DFQATT and SNEGSKA (reference sequence). The CDR3 spans 15 residues. Trimming took 3 bases from V and 3 from J; bases not matched to a gene: 11. This CDR3 is CSASLGSGAVYEQYF. CDR3 nucleotides: TGCAGTGCTAGCCTCGGCAGCGGGGCAGTCTACGAGCAGTACTTC.

This chain connects TRBV4-1 to TRBJ2-1; D possibly corresponds to TRBD2 (5 bases). The CDR3 has 17 amino acids. Looked up from germline, CDR1 is MGHRA and CDR2 is YSYEKL. Trimming stripped 0 bases from V and 0 bases from J, with 12 bases between. CDR3 protein: CASSQDTRSGSYNEQFF. The CDR3 DNA reads TGCGCCAGCAGCCAAGATACGAGGAGCGGCTCCTACAATGAGCAGTTCTTC.

The chain carries TRBV27 and TRBJ1-6, with TRBD1 identical over 7 bases. There are 14 residues in the CDR3. Germline lookup yields CDR1 MNHEY and CDR2 SMNVEV (reference sequence). The V segment lost 7 bases and the J segment 10 bases; nucleotides outside the gene matches: 10. The CDR3 region has the DNA TGTGCCAGCAATGTGGGACAGAGTATGTCACCCCTCCACTTT. Its translation is CASNVGQSMSPLHF.

In its sample, this clonotype was seen a few times. V gene TRBV6-5 combines with J gene TRBJ1-4, with TRBD1 identical over 8 bases. The length of the CDR3 is 16 residues. The junction had 11 bases not matched to a gene; V was cut back by 4 bases and J by 7 bases. From germline, CDR1 is MNHEY and CDR2 SVGAGI. The CDR3 region has the DNA TGTGCCAGCAGTTCGCGGACAGGGTCTGTGAGTGAAAAACTGTTTTTT. It codes for CASSSRTGSVSEKLFF.